This TCR beta chain appears in the sequencing data of a study of shared clonotypes between healthy human individuals. Study as a whole: Contributing individuals were two females and three males aged 18 to 49.

Study observations and caveats: What naive subsets generally showed was a larger estimated richness than memory subsets showed.

When replicate PCRs were run on sorted subsets, they used around 200 ng DNA, around 33,000 T cell genomes. Here immunoSEQ multiplex PCR was the method, and the copy in TCRdb shows in-frame clones only, minus some. Among 2 million to 2.5 million clones listed, approximately 90% were seen once. With regard to this clone: Its matching antigen is unknown. Other DNA sequences of this sample code for an identical CDR3.

Trimming stripped 5 bases from V and 0 bases from J, with 15 bases between. This CDR3 is built from 16 residues. CDR1 and CDR2 (germline): SGHTA, FQGTGA. This sequence joins TRBV7-3 and TRBJ2-3; D may correspond to TRBD1 or TRBD2 (5 bases each). Sequencing was performed on naive CD4+ T cells from PBMCs. Subset specified: CD45RA+ positively selected. The receptor was derived from a man aged 18 to 35 in good health. Some clones in this sample may be carry-over from other donors' samples. This chain's CDR3 is CASSPGTQRSTDTQYF. Written as DNA, the CDR3 is TGTGCCAGCAGCCCTGGGACCCAACGAAGCACAGATACGCAGTATTTT.